This TCR beta chain was observed in a study of T cell responses to AZD1222 COVID-19 vaccine. Sequencing was performed with immunoSEQ multiplex PCR; in TCRdb, only in-frame clones are kept and a portion is missing. The sample lists 100,000 to 150,000 clones, 88% occurring once. A word on this clone: Its target is unknown. The sample holds other DNA sequences that translate to the same CDR3.

Study-level results: Seropositivity was recorded at baseline in only six AZD1222 recipients.

Sequences were derived from peripheral blood, sampled on day 0 of AZD1222 vaccination. This receptor was obtained from an adult in good health.

As DNA, the CDR3 is TGTGCCAGCAGCCTCGGGACAGGGAGGTACGAGCAGTACTTC. Its translation: CASSLGTGRYEQYF. The genes are TRBV28 and TRBJ2-7, with 9 bases fitting TRBD1. The CDR3 sequence is 14 residues long. From germline, CDR1 is MDHEN and CDR2 SYDVKM. With 6 bases clipped from V and 4 bases from J, the junction kept 7 bases outside the gene matches.